This entry features one T cell receptor beta chain sequence. V lost 5 bases and J lost 12; bases outside the gene matches: 14. Germline V lookup: CDR1 SGDLS, CDR2 YYNGEE. The CDR3 runs 16 residues. The PCR contained 60 Vbeta and 13 Jbeta primers. Sequencing used immunoSEQ multiplex PCR; TCRdb keeps in-frame clones, though not all of them. The table lists about 88,000 clones, 90% of them singletons. The sample comes from a study of cytomegalovirus exposure and HLA in healthy donors. The gene calls are TRBV9 and TRBJ2-4, with 13 bases lining up with TRBD2. Input material: PBMCs. The TCR originated in a man aged 18 to 29 in good health and CMV-seronegative. CDR3 residues: CASSSGTSGAEGNQYF. The CDR3 coding sequence is TGTGCCAGCAGTTCCGGGACTAGCGGGGCCGAGGGTAATCAGTACTTC.